The 19 T cell receptor beta chains in this list originate from one sample, sequenced in a study of T cell changes during pregnancy in multiple sclerosis. Repertoires were generated with immunoSEQ multiplex PCR, while TCRdb's copy carries only in-frame clones and drops some. There are 30,000 to 35,000 clones in the sample; around 91% occur only once, and about 0.58% lies in the top ten. Specimen: CD4+ T cells from peripheral blood mononuclear cells, collected in the third trimester of pregnancy. Receptors were obtained from a female donor in good health, enrolled as a control in a pregnancy study.

V usage is TRBV5-4 and J usage is TRBJ2-7; 8 bases fit TRBD1. The CDR3 spans 15 residues. V was pared by 2 bases and J by 1 base, with 5 bases of the junction left unmatched. CDR1 and CDR2 (germline): SGHNT, YYREEE (reference sequence). The CDR3 DNA follows: TGTGCCAGCAGCTTAGGACAGGGCCCTTCCTACGAGCAGTACTTC. It yields the protein CASSLGQGPSYEQYF. Filled out from reference TRBV5-4 and TRBJ2-7, the complete variable domain reads ETGVTQSPTHLIKTRGQQVTLRCSSQSGHNTVSWYQQALGQGPQFIFQYYREEENGRGNFPPRFSGLQFPNYSSELNVNALELDDSALYLCASSLGQGPSYEQYFGPGTRLTVT.

The chain recombines TRBV7-2 with TRBJ2-1, with a tentative D call TRBD2 (5 bases). Germline CDR1 and CDR2: SGHTA and FQGNSA. V lost 8 bases, J lost 9 bases, and 20 bases lay in between. The CDR3 is made up of 14 amino acids. The CDR3 DNA reads TGTGCCAGCTCGCCGGCGGGCTCCAAGGGTGAGCAGTTCTTC. Translated, it gives CASSPAGSKGEQFF.

This rearrangement joins TRBV5-4 to TRBJ2-7; 10 nucleotides line up with TRBD2. CDR3 length: 16 amino acids. Trimming removed 0 bases from V and 1 base from J; junction bases left unmatched: 4. Per the germline V gene, CDR1 is SGHNT and CDR2 is YYREEE (reference sequence). CDR3 sequence (DNA): TGTGCCAGCAGCTTGGGCGGACTAGCGGTTTCCTACGAGCAGTACTTC. Amino acid sequence: CASSLGGLAVSYEQYF.

The chain uses TRBV5-6 and TRBJ1-2, with D unresolved. Per germline, CDR1 SGHDT and CDR2 YYEEEE. V lost 1 base to trimming and J lost 6 bases, with 10 bases between them. This CDR3 spans 13 amino acids. Here the CDR3 DNA reads TGTGCCAGCAGCTTGCGGGGTGGTGATGGCTACACCTTC. Its translation: CASSLRGGDGYTF.

V usage is TRBV11-2 and J usage is TRBJ2-1; 11 bases map to TRBD2. With V trimmed by 4 bases and J by 8 bases, 7 bases remained unmatched. The CDR3 loop spans 15 amino acids. Germline CDR1 is SGHAT and CDR2 is FQNNGV. The CDR3 loop reads CASSSTSGMTYEQFF. In nucleotides, the CDR3 is TGTGCCAGCAGCTCGACTAGCGGGATGACTTATGAGCAGTTCTTC.

V gene TRBV10-1 combines with J gene TRBJ1-1, with TRBD1 matching 8 bases. The CDR3 has 13 amino acids. The V segment lost 6 bases and the J segment 4 bases; nucleotides outside the gene matches: 4. Per the germline V gene, CDR1 is WNHNN and CDR2 is SYGVQD (reference sequence). CDR3 sequence: CASRDRESTEAFF. In DNA, the CDR3 is TGCGCCAGCAGGGACAGGGAGAGCACTGAAGCTTTCTTT.

A single count supports this clone. The V and J genes are TRBV30 and TRBJ1-6; TRBD1 matches 9 bases. The germline V gene encodes CDR1 GTSNPN and CDR2 SVGIG (reference sequence). The CDR3 sequence is 14 residues long. Trimming removed 1 base from V and 8 bases from J; junction bases left unmatched: 3. Here the CDR3 DNA reads TGTGCCTGGAGTGCGCGACAGGGGGATTCACCCCTCCACTTT. It encodes CAWSARQGDSPLHF.

The chain combines TRBV19 with TRBJ1-2; weak D call: TRBD1 (5 bases). This CDR3 has 15 amino acids. Per germline, CDR1 LNHDA and CDR2 SQIVND (reference sequence). The V gene lost 6 bases and the J gene lost 4 bases, with 18 bases spanning the gap. This CDR3 is CASRPKDTAVYGYTF. The CDR3 DNA sequence: TGTGCCAGTAGACCCAAGGACACTGCCGTCTATGGCTACACCTTC.

This sequence joins TRBV7-9 and TRBJ2-7; 10 bases match TRBD1. The CDR3 is 15 residues long. Germline assignment: CDR1 SEHNR and CDR2 FQNEAQ (reference sequence). V lost 1 base, J lost 4 bases, and 4 bases stayed unmatched. The CDR3 DNA follows: TGTGCCAGCAGCTTAGGGGACAGGGGATCGTACGAGCAGTACTTC. It is translated as CASSLGDRGSYEQYF.

The chain uses TRBV27 and TRBJ1-3; D possibly corresponds to TRBD1 (5 bases). V gave up 0 bases and J gave up 0 bases, with 24 bases separating them. CDR1 is MNHEY, CDR2 SMNVEV, per germline (reference sequence). This CDR3 is built from 21 residues. DNA of the CDR3: TGTGCCAGCAGTTTATCTGGCCCGGGGGTTTCCTACGAGCCCTCTGGAAACACCATATATTTT. Protein: CASSLSGPGVSYEPSGNTIYF.

This chain links TRBV7-9 with TRBJ1-5; 7 bases are shared with TRBD1. Germline values: CDR1 SEHNR, CDR2 FQNEAQ (reference sequence). The CDR3 is 14 residues long. V was clipped by 4 bases and J by 6 bases; unmatched bases: 6. This CDR3 reads CASSYGGGLQPQHF. The CDR3 DNA reads TGTGCCAGCAGCTACGGAGGGGGCCTTCAGCCCCAGCATTTT.

This chain uses TRBV5-1 with TRBJ2-2; 8 nucleotides align to TRBD1. Per germline, CDR1 SGHRS and CDR2 YFSETQ. The V and J ends lost 0 bases and 1 base, in that order; junction bases with no gene match: 2. The CDR3 consists of 16 residues. The CDR3 DNA sequence: TGCGCCAGCAGCTTGGCCGGGACAGGGAACACCGGGGAGCTGTTTTTT. Residues: CASSLAGTGNTGELFF.

The chain couples TRBV30 to TRBJ2-5; D uncertain. The CDR3 covers 15 residues. Germline V gives CDR1 GTSNPN, CDR2 SVGIG (reference sequence). The V gene lost 0 bases and the J gene lost 1 base, with 12 bases spanning the gap. For the CDR3, the DNA is TGTGCCTGGAGTGTACTGGGCCAGTTCCAAGAGACCCAGTACTTC. It translates to CAWSVLGQFQETQYF.

V usage is TRBV19 and J usage is TRBJ1-5; no definite D call. Germline lookup yields CDR1 LNHDA and CDR2 SQIVND (reference sequence). V was cut by 3 bases and J by 1 base, with 13 bases left in between. This CDR3 has 16 amino acids. CDR3 sequence (DNA): TGTGCCAGTAGTATGCCCCCCGGAGCCAGCAATCAGCCCCAGCATTTT. Its protein product is CASSMPPGASNQPQHF.

V usage is TRBV30 and J usage is TRBJ1-3; 9 bases are shared with TRBD1. The ends lost 7 bases at V and 2 bases at J; junction bases unmatched: 18. The CDR3 is made up of 18 amino acids. The V gene's germline CDR1 is GTSNPN and CDR2 SVGIG (reference sequence). Here the CDR3 DNA reads TGTGCCTCTCGGGGGCTGGGGGGACAGGGTATTGCTGGAAACACCATATATTTT. Its translation: CASRGLGGQGIAGNTIYF. Full variable domain (rest looked up from reference TRBV30 and TRBJ1-3): SQTIHQWPATLVQPVGSPLSLECTVEGTSNPNLYWYRQAAGRGLQLLFYSVGIGQISSEVPQNLSASRPQDRQFILSSKKLLLSDSGFYLCASRGLGGQGIAGNTIYFGEGSWLTVV.

This clone was recorded once. This chain links TRBV14 with TRBJ2-6, with 7 bases aligning to TRBD1. Losses at the gene ends were 4 bases for V and 0 bases for J; bases not matched to a gene: 6. Per germline, CDR1 SGHDN and CDR2 FVKESK. This CDR3 region has 17 residues. The DNA for the CDR3 is TGTGCCAGCAGCCTTCGGACAGGCTACTCTGGGGCCAACGTCCTGACTTTC. Encoded protein: CASSLRTGYSGANVLTF.

This clone was recorded a few times. The chain recombines TRBV2 with TRBJ2-5; TRBD2 aligns across 11 bases. The J segment lost 4 bases and the V segment lost 5 bases, leaving 9 bases of the junction unmatched. CDR3 length: 16 amino acids. Germline V gene lookup returns CDR1 SNHLY and CDR2 FYNNEI. The CDR3 sequence is CASSPLAGGPRETQYF. The CDR3 nucleotides are TGTGCCAGCAGTCCCTTAGCGGGAGGGCCACGAGAGACCCAGTACTTC.

The chain links TRBV28 to TRBJ2-3; TRBD1 aligns across 8 bases. The CDR3 has 15 amino acids. Germline V gene data show CDR1 as MDHEN and CDR2 as SYDVKM. Trimming removed 2 bases from V and 3 bases from J; junction bases left unmatched: 4. Here the CDR3 reads CASSLPGQGTDTQYF. CDR3 coding DNA: TGTGCCAGCAGTTTACCTGGACAGGGAACAGATACGCAGTATTTT.

The chain couples TRBV4-1 to TRBJ2-7, with 7 bases that match TRBD1. CDR1 is MGHRA, CDR2 YSYEKL, per germline. The CDR3 totals 15 residues. V shed 3 bases and J 3 bases; nucleotides not matched to a gene: 8. The CDR3 DNA reads as TGCGCCAGCAGCCATGCCGGACAGGCAGACTACGAGCAGTACTTC. This encodes CASSHAGQADYEQYF.